Listed below are T cell receptor beta chains from one sample, sequenced in a study of blood T cell repertoires in COVID-19. The protocol was immunoSEQ multiplex PCR, while the TCRdb copy is restricted to in-frame clones and leaves out a portion. The sample records tens of thousands of clones, roughly four fifths being singletons. Sequencing was carried out using peripheral blood. The receptors were gathered from a man aged 55-75 years with acute or convalescent COVID-19. The CDR3 runs from the conserved cysteine through the conserved F or W. A D gene is named only where the DNA matches it firmly. Not every row has a clone size; where given, it reads once, few, many or a size class.

J gene	V gene	clone size	D gene	CDR3 protein	CDR3 DNA
TRBJ1-5	TRBV18	once	.	CASSPQGLDNQPQHF	TGTGCCAGCTCACCCCAGGGTTTGGACAATCAGCCCCAGCATTTT
TRBJ1-3	TRBV19	.	.	CASSRALSGNTIYF	TGTGCCAGTAGTAGAGCGCTCTCTGGAAACACCATATATTTT
TRBJ1-6	TRBV3-1/TRBV3-2	once	TRBD1	CASSPGGAYNSPLHF	TGTGCCAGCAGCCCAGGGGGCGCGTATAATTCACCCCTCCACTTT
TRBJ1-6	TRBV7-2	.	TRBD1	CASSLRWGRQGYNSPLHF	TGTGCCAGCAGCTTAAGGTGGGGGAGACAGGGCTATAATTCACCCCTCCACTTT
TRBJ1-2	TRBV28	.	.	CASTPEAGPAYGYTF	TGTGCCAGCACCCCCGAGGCAGGGCCGGCCTATGGCTACACCTTC
TRBJ1-1	TRBV4-3	.	.	CASSQDRTYYTEAFF	TGCGCCAGCAGCCAAGATAGAACCTACTACACTGAAGCTTTCTTT
TRBJ1-5	TRBV5-1	.	.	CASSYSPGSNQPQHF	TGCGCCAGCAGCTATTCGCCGGGGAGCAATCAGCCCCAGCATTTT
TRBJ1-6	TRBV9	.	.	CASSGFAGPGSPLHF	TGTGCCAGCAGCGGTTTCGCAGGGCCAGGGTCACCCCTCCACTTT
TRBJ2-1	TRBV14	.	.	CASSQDRAGWNEQFF	TGTGCCAGCAGCCAAGATCGGGCAGGGTGGAATGAGCAGTTCTTC
TRBJ1-2	TRBV9	.	TRBD1	CASSEGTGRTYGYTF	TGTGCCAGCAGCGAAGGGACAGGGCGAACCTATGGCTACACCTTC
TRBJ2-5	TRBV5-5	.	TRBD1	CASSWDRGAQETQYF	TGTGCCAGCAGCTGGGACAGGGGCGCCCAAGAGACCCAGTACTTC
TRBJ1-1	TRBV5-1	.	TRBD1	CASSPGQGDTEAFF	TGCGCCAGCAGCCCGGGACAGGGAGACACTGAAGCTTTCTTT
TRBJ1-2	TRBV29-1	.	TRBD1	CSVRTGLYYGYTF	TGCAGCGTGCGGACAGGCCTGTACTATGGCTACACCTTC